Below, 26 T cell receptor beta chains from the same sample are listed, as sequenced in a study of naive and memory T cell subsets. An oligonucleotide containing a UMI was ligated to the 3' end of TCR cDNA. Amplification of ligated cDNA took four PCR rounds with SP2 and nested alpha and beta constant primers. TCRdb reanalysed the UMI-ligation and nested PCR reads using MiXCR and keeps one entry per CDR3 protein. Of more than 25,000 distinct CDR3 sequences listed, 4% to 6.5% are singletons. Sequenced: blood. The receptor source for this set is an adult in good health.

Many counts were recorded for this clonotype. The chain is built from TRBV7-6 and TRBJ2-1; TRBD1 matches 8 bases. The CDR3 has 16 amino acids. Trimming removed 1 base from V and 4 bases from J; junction bases left unmatched: 6. Looked up from germline, CDR1 is SGHVS and CDR2 is FNYEAQ. The CDR3 is CASSLDRGAGYNEQFF. In nucleotides, the CDR3 is TGTGCCAGCAGCTTAGACAGGGGGGCCGGTTACAATGAGCAGTTCTTC.

By proportion, this clonotype is medium-sized (0.01 to 0.1%). The chain combines TRBV29-1 with TRBJ2-7; 11 nucleotides agree with TRBD2. Germline assignment: CDR1 SQVTM and CDR2 ANQGSEA. Unmatched junction bases numbered 0, after V lost 7 bases and J lost 4 bases. The length of the CDR3 is 11 residues. CDR3 region: CSGTSGYEQYF. The DNA of the CDR3 is TGCAGCGGGACTAGCGGGTACGAGCAGTACTTC.

This clonotype has a count of ten or more. The chain recombines TRBV7-8 with TRBJ2-5; D is unclear. Germline V lookup: CDR1 SGHVS, CDR2 FQNEAQ. V dropped 5 bases and J dropped 4 bases, with 17 bases sitting between them. This CDR3 region has 15 residues. In nucleotides, the CDR3 is TGTGCCAGCAGCCCGATGGTGAGGTCTTCAGAGACCCAGTACTTC. It yields the protein CASSPMVRSSETQYF.

This clonotype appeared a few times. This chain links TRBV3-1 with TRBJ1-2; 9 positions match TRBD1. Per the germline V gene, CDR1 is LGHDT and CDR2 is YNNKEL (reference sequence). CDR3 length: 17 amino acids. V trimming: 1 base; J trimming: 4 bases; junction bases outside the gene matches: 10. CDR3 protein: CASSQGTGAPLAYGYTF. The CDR3 DNA reads TGTGCCAGCAGCCAAGGGACAGGGGCCCCATTGGCCTATGGCTACACCTTC.

This clonotype was seen repeatedly, ten times or more. The V call is TRBV7-2, the J call TRBJ2-1; D gene unclear. Germline lookup yields CDR1 SGHTA and CDR2 FQGNSA. CDR3 length: 14 amino acids. V was shortened by 3 bases and J by 9 bases, with 15 bases between the two germline ends. The CDR3 loop reads CASSFAVKGSEQFF. CDR3 in DNA: TGTGCCAGCAGCTTTGCGGTGAAGGGTAGTGAGCAGTTCTTC.

Comments on this clonotype: With a much larger clone just one base away, this may be a read error. This chain links TRBV21-1 with TRBJ2-3; the table assigns TRBD1, which was not confirmed against the DNA. TRBV21-1 is listed as a pseudogene. The CDR3 loop spans 15 amino acids. CDR3 coding DNA: TGTGCCAGCAGCAAAACCGGGAGAGTCACAGATACGCAGTATTTT. Amino acids: CASSKTGRVTDTQYF.

This clonotype was picked up many times. J is TRBJ2-5 and V is TRBV2; no definite D call. The germline V and J ends were trimmed by 0 bases and 2 bases, with 16 bases remaining between them. The CDR3 length is 17 residues. Germline V gives CDR1 SNHLY, CDR2 FYNNEI. In DNA form, the CDR3 reads TGTGCCAGCAGTGAAGCGCTTTGGGCCCAACAACAAGAGACCCAGTACTTC. This sequence encodes CASSEALWAQQQETQYF.

This clonotype was seen repeatedly, ten times or more. The chain couples TRBV7-3 to TRBJ2-3, with 11 bases identical to TRBD2. The CDR3 spans 13 residues. Trimming removed 5 bases from V and 14 bases from J; junction bases left unmatched: 9. CDR1 and CDR2 from the germline V gene are SGHTA and FQGTGA. The CDR3 region has the DNA TGTGCCAGCAGCCCCGGGACTAGCGGTTCATTGTATTTT. It encodes CASSPGTSGSLYF.

This clonotype was detected ten times or more. The chain is built from TRBV29-1 and TRBJ2-7; D gene ambiguous. The CDR3 is 13 amino acids. The ends were cut back, 1 base at V and 2 bases at J, with 9 bases in the middle. Germline V gene data show CDR1 as SQVTM and CDR2 as ANQGSEA. The DNA of the CDR3 is TGCAGCGTTGAAGGGGCTCCCCCCTACGAGCAGTACTTC. Its protein is CSVEGAPPYEQYF.

This clonotype was observed many times. The gene calls are TRBV2 and TRBJ2-5; D gene ambiguous. This CDR3 comprises 15 residues. V was trimmed by 6 bases and J by 4 bases, leaving 18 bases between them. Germline-derived CDR1 and CDR2 are SNHLY and FYNNEI. CDR3 region: CASRTRVGFGETQYF. CDR3 coding DNA: TGTGCCAGCAGAACTCGGGTTGGCTTCGGAGAGACCCAGTACTTC.

The sample holds many counts of this clonotype. This chain links TRBV6-5 with TRBJ1-2; 7 bases are a match to TRBD1. The CDR3 has 12 amino acids. CDR1 is MNHEY, CDR2 SVGAGI, per germline. V dropped 10 bases and J dropped 3; count of bases not matched to a gene: 5. In nucleotides, the CDR3 is TGTGCCACCACGGACAGGTACTATGGCTACACCTTC. Residues: CATTDRYYGYTF.

There are many counts of this clonotype. This chain uses TRBV29-1 with TRBJ2-1; 10 nucleotides align to TRBD2. There are 16 residues in the CDR3. Trimming took 1 base from V and 4 from J; bases not matched to a gene: 7. Germline CDR1 SQVTM, CDR2 ANQGSEA. The CDR3 here is CSVEGVAGGLYNEQFF. The CDR3 nucleotides are TGCAGCGTTGAAGGGGTAGCGGGAGGCCTATACAATGAGCAGTTCTTC.

This clonotype has at least ten counts. The genes are TRBV5-1 and TRBJ1-1, with a tentative D call TRBD1 (5 bases). The CDR3 runs to 18 residues. Trimming removed 4 bases from V and 2 bases from J, with 24 bases in between. CDR1 and CDR2 from the germline V gene are SGHRS and YFSETQ. This chain's CDR3 is CASSIDPGALGPNTEAFF. The CDR3 DNA reads TGCGCCAGCAGCATAGACCCCGGGGCCTTGGGACCCAACACTGAAGCTTTCTTT.

The chain carries TRBV10-3 and TRBJ2-2; 9 bases map to TRBD1. Per germline, CDR1 ENHRY and CDR2 SYGVKD. V was clipped by 6 bases and J by 5 bases; unmatched bases: 7. The CDR3 is 15 residues long. Here the CDR3 reads CAIRPGQGWTGELFF. The CDR3 DNA reads TGTGCCATCAGGCCGGGACAGGGATGGACCGGGGAGCTGTTTTTT.

This clonotype was recorded at least ten times. The chain is built from TRBV7-2 and TRBJ1-2, with D possibly TRBD1 on 6 matching bases. Per the germline V gene, CDR1 is SGHTA and CDR2 is FQGNSA. Trimming shortened V by 5 bases and J by 4 bases, and 14 bases separated the two germline ends. The CDR3 is 14 residues long. The CDR3 sequence is CASSKNRDGYGYTF. The CDR3 region has the DNA TGTGCCAGCAGCAAAAACAGGGATGGCTATGGCTACACCTTC.

The rearrangement links TRBV5-5 to TRBJ1-2; a weak D match, TRBD1 (5 bases). CDR1 is SGHKS and CDR2 is YYEKEE in the germline V gene (reference sequence). The ends were cut back, 4 bases at V and 5 bases at J, with 21 bases in the middle. This CDR3 has 16 residues. The CDR3: CASSSHNQDKEYGYTF. CDR3 nucleotides: TGTGCCAGCAGCAGCCATAACCAGGACAAGGAATATGGCTACACCTTC.

This clonotype was detected ten times or more. V is TRBV5-1 and J is TRBJ2-3, with D perhaps TRBD2 (5 bases). The germline CDR1 and CDR2 sequences are SGHRS and YFSETQ. Trimming pared 0 bases from V and 6 bases from J, leaving 5 bases between. CDR3 size: 12 residues. The DNA of the CDR3 is TGCGCCAGCAGCTTGGCGGGGGATACGCAGTATTTT. Translating it yields CASSLAGDTQYF.

This clonotype has ten or more counts. The rearrangement uses TRBV10-3 and TRBJ2-4; D gene uncertain. Germline lookup yields CDR1 ENHRY and CDR2 SYGVKD. There are 15 residues in the CDR3. The V end was cut by 0 bases, the J end by 7 bases, with 13 bases between. The CDR3 protein is CAISESADLMNIQYF. The CDR3 DNA follows: TGTGCCATCAGTGAGTCGGCCGATTTGATGAACATTCAGTACTTC.

This clonotype was observed many times. This chain connects TRBV7-2 to TRBJ2-3; D is unclear. The ends were cut back, 2 bases at V and 0 bases at J, with 9 bases in the middle. The CDR3 extends over 15 amino acids. CDR1 SGHTA and CDR2 FQGNSA come from the germline V gene. DNA of the CDR3: TGTGCCAGCAGCTTATCGGGCTCTAGCACAGATACGCAGTATTTT. It is translated as CASSLSGSSTDTQYF.

This clonotype was seen many times. A junction end diverges from the germline sequence, so it may reflect a read error. This chain uses TRBV7-7 with TRBJ2-3; no definite D call. Germline V gene lookup returns CDR1 SSHAT and CDR2 FNYEAQ (reference sequence). The CDR3 extends over 14 amino acids. CDR3 region: CASSLALATDTQYF. The CDR3 DNA is TGTGCTAGCAGCTTAGCCCTCGCGACAGATACGCAGTATTTT.

The J gene is TRBJ1-1, the V gene TRBV6-1, with D possibly TRBD1 on 6 matching bases. The CDR3 has 17 amino acids. Between the trimmed V and J ends, which lost 0 bases and 1 base, there was a span of 15 bases. Germline V gene sequence: CDR1 MNHNS, CDR2 SASEGT. CDR3 nucleotides: TGTGCCAGCAGTGAAGCGGGTTGGGCAGGGGCGAACACTGAAGCTTTCTTT. The encoded protein is CASSEAGWAGANTEAFF.

At least ten counts were recorded for this clonotype. V gene TRBV28 combines with J gene TRBJ2-5; TRBD1 matches at 10 bases. Trimming cost V 5 bases and J 5 bases; bases outside gene matches: 8. The CDR3 totals 15 residues. The V gene's germline CDR1 is MDHEN and CDR2 SYDVKM. The CDR3 DNA reads as TGTGCCAGCAGTCGCTGGACAGGGGGAGGGGAGACCCAGTACTTC. Protein sequence: CASSRWTGGGETQYF.

This clonotype was counted ten times or more. The V call is TRBV29-1, the J call TRBJ1-1, with D possibly being TRBD1 (6 bases). The CDR3 extends over 15 amino acids. CDR1 and CDR2 (germline): SQVTM, ANQGSEA. V lost 6 bases and J lost 0, with 17 bases in between. In DNA form, the CDR3 reads TGCAGCGTACAACGTTCAGGGGTGATGAACACTGAAGCTTTCTTT. Translation gives CSVQRSGVMNTEAFF. The whole variable domain, filled in from reference TRBV29-1 and TRBJ1-1, reads SAVISQKPSRDICQRGTSLTIQCQVDSQVTMMFWYRQQPGQSLTLIATANQGSEATYESGFVIDKFPISRPNLTFSTLTVSNMSPEDSSIYLCSVQRSGVMNTEAFFGQGTRLTVV.

There are a few counts of this clonotype. The chain links TRBV9 to TRBJ2-1; 7 bases match TRBD2. The CDR3 sequence is 15 residues long. The germline V gene has CDR1 SGDLS and CDR2 YYNGEE. After removal of 4 bases from V and 8 bases from J, the junction contained 12 bases not matched to a gene. The CDR3 region is CASSPGGSVRDEQFF. Written as DNA, the CDR3 is TGTGCCAGCAGCCCTGGCGGGAGTGTCAGAGATGAGCAGTTCTTC.

On this clonotype: A read error is possible here, since a much larger clone lies one base away. V is TRBV29-1 and J is TRBJ2-2, with 7 bases that match TRBD2. Germline CDR1 and CDR2: SQVTM and ANQGSEA. The CDR3 is 15 amino acids. The CDR3 nucleotides read TGCAGCGCCTCGGGGGGAGCAGGGAACACCGGGGAGCTGTATTTT. It encodes CSASGGAGNTGELYF.

Sample share makes this clonotype medium-sized. CDR3 loop: CASSQDRRTEPEPQHF. In DNA, the CDR3 is TGCGCCAGCAGCCAAGATCGAAGGACAGAGCCGGAGCCCCAGCATTTT. The chain uses TRBV4-3 and TRBJ1-5; possible D gene TRBD1, 6 bases. The CDR3 totals 16 residues. Germline CDR1 and CDR2: LGHNA and YSLEER. V lost 0 bases and J lost 8, with 17 bases in between.